Listed below are T cell receptor beta chains from one sample, sequenced in a study of radiotherapy plus CTLA-4 blockade in lung cancer. Using immunoSEQ multiplex PCR, the repertoire was profiled, and TCRdb retains in-frame clones only, with some absent. The table has some 64,000 clones, roughly four fifths seen once. The sample in question was peripheral blood, obtained from a patient treated with radiotherapy plus ipilimumab. The receptors shown here come from a human donor with non-small cell lung cancer whose response to radiotherapy plus ipilimumab could not be evaluated. Some clones in this sample may be carry-over from other donors' samples. Both conserved end residues are part of each CDR3. The D gene is left open where the match is weak. Not every row has a clone size; where given, it reads once, few, many or a size class.

V gene	J gene	clone size	D gene	CDR3 DNA	CDR3 protein
TRBV5-4	TRBJ1-3	NA	NA	TGTGCCAGCAGCTTGTCCAGCTCTGGAAACACCATATATTTT	CASSLSSSGNTIYF
TRBV28	TRBJ1-4	NA	NA	TGTGCCAGCAGTGCGGGGGGGACACTCAGGAATGAAAAACTGTTTTTT	CASSAGGTLRNEKLFF
TRBV15	TRBJ1-5	NA	NA	TGTGCCACCAGCCCCCATGGGGGGTCCCAGCATTTT	CATSPHGGSQHF
TRBV19	TRBJ1-5	NA	NA	TGTGCCAGTAGATTTCAGCACAGGCACAATCAGCCCCAGCATTTT	CASRFQHRHNQPQHF
TRBV27	TRBJ1-4	once	NA	TGTGCCAGCAGTTTGGGGGGGCTGAGTAATGAAAAACTGTTTTTT	CASSLGGLSNEKLFF
TRBV30	TRBJ1-5	NA	TRBD1	TGTGCCTGGAGTGGCAGACAGGGGAGGCTTAGCAATCAGCCCCAGCATTTT	CAWSGRQGRLSNQPQHF
TRBV14	TRBJ1-6	NA	NA	TGTGCCAGCAGCCTCGGGACAAAGAGTTCGCCCCTCCACTTT	CASSLGTKSSPLHF
TRBV7-9	TRBJ2-3	hyperexpanded	TRBD1	TGTGCCAGCAGCCCCGGGACAGGGGAAGTCACGCAGTATTTT	CASSPGTGEVTQYF
TRBV27	TRBJ1-1	few	NA	TGTGCCAGCAGCTTAGGACCGGGACTCGCTGAAGCTTTCTTT	CASSLGPGLAEAFF
TRBV19	TRBJ1-5	NA	NA	TGTGCCAGTAGCCTAACAGGGTACAGGAATCAGCCCCAGCATTTT	CASSLTGYRNQPQHF
TRBV29-1	TRBJ1-5	NA	NA	TGCAACCAACAAGCAGGGACAAATCAGCCCCAGCATTTT	CNQQAGTNQPQHF
TRBV10-3	TRBJ1-1	NA	NA	TGTGCCAGCCAGGGAGGCTCCGGGGGCACTGAAGCTTTCTTT	CASQGGSGGTEAFF
TRBV18	TRBJ1-1	NA	NA	TGTGCCAGCTCACCCACTATGGAGAGGCTCACTGAAGCTTTCTTT	CASSPTMERLTEAFF
TRBV7-2	TRBJ2-1	NA	NA	TGTGCCAGCAGCTTAGGGTCCGGCTCCTACAATGAGCAGTTCTTC	CASSLGSGSYNEQFF
TRBV28	TRBJ1-1	NA	TRBD1	TGTGCCAGCAGTATGGACAGGGAGAACACTGAAGCTTTCTTT	CASSMDRENTEAFF
TRBV28	TRBJ1-2	NA	NA	TGTGCCAGCACTATTACAGGGAGTAACTATGGCTACACCTTC	CASTITGSNYGYTF
TRBV11-2	TRBJ1-2	few	NA	TGTGCCAGCAGCTTAGCCGCTGCTCGGGGGTATGGCTACACCTTC	CASSLAAARGYGYTF
TRBV2	TRBJ1-2	NA	TRBD1	TGTGCCAGCTCAAAGACAGGGGGCGCGGAGGCGTCTTACACCTTC	CASSKTGGAEASYTF
TRBV28	TRBJ1-5	NA	NA	TGTGCCAGCAGTCCCCTTGGGGGGGGGAGCAATCAGCCCCAGCATTTT	CASSPLGGGSNQPQHF
TRBV4-1	TRBJ2-7	NA	TRBD1	TGCGCCAGCAGCCAAGATATGGCCCAGGGGGACGAGCAGTACTTC	CASSQDMAQGDEQYF
TRBV29-1	TRBJ2-1	NA	TRBD1	TGCAGCGTTGGTTTGGACAGGGAGCAGTTCTTC	CSVGLDREQFF
TRBV5-1	TRBJ2-5	NA	TRBD2	TGCGCCAGCAGCTTGCCTAGCGGGGTCCAAGAGACCCAGTACTTC	CASSLPSGVQETQYF
TRBV5-1	TRBJ2-2	NA	NA	TGCGCCAGCAGCTCCCGGGGTAGCGGTGGGACCGGGGAGCTGTTTTTT	CASSSRGSGGTGELFF
TRBV5-1	TRBJ1-1	few	NA	TGCGCCAGCAGCTTGGTGGCGGGGAGGCCTGAAGCTTTCTTT	CASSLVAGRPEAFF